These 18 T cell receptor beta chains were all obtained from the same sample, sequenced in a study of T cell repertoires in cytomegalovirus infection. MiXCR, applied by TCRdb to the reads, yields one record per CDR3 protein. In the table there are approximately 70,000 distinct CDR3 sequences, approximately 22% of which are singletons. No cognate antigen is known for these TCRs. Sequenced: PBMCs, sequenced either directly or after in vitro stimulation (not recorded which). These receptors all stem from a human donor in good health (CMV status not recorded). Some clones in this sample may be carry-over from other donors' samples.

V gene TRBV7-6 combines with J gene TRBJ2-1; weak D call: TRBD1 (6 bases). The CDR3 is 13 amino acids. In germline, CDR1 is SGHVS, CDR2 FNYEAQ. The V end was cut by 4 bases, the J end by 7 bases, with 11 bases between. For the CDR3, the DNA is TGTGCCAGCAGCTACACAGGGATTAATGAGCAGTTCTTC. Amino acid sequence: CASSYTGINEQFF.

This clonotype occurred a few times. This sequence joins TRBV19 and TRBJ1-5; D not certain. Germline CDR1 LNHDA, CDR2 SQIVND (reference sequence). The germline V and J ends were trimmed by 0 bases and 1 base, with 4 bases remaining between them. The CDR3 contains 14 residues. CDR3 residues: CASSIEGSNQPQHF. In nucleotides, the CDR3 is TGTGCCAGTAGTATAGAGGGAAGCAATCAGCCCCAGCATTTT. Complete variable domain (other parts from reference TRBV19 and TRBJ1-5): DGGITQSPKYLFRKEGQNVTLSCEQNLNHDAMYWYRQDPGQGLRLIYYSQIVNDFQKGDIAEGYSVSREKKESFPLTVTSAQKNPTAFYLCASSIEGSNQPQHFGDGTRLSIL.

This clonotype was seen many times. The chain recombines TRBV10-3 with TRBJ2-1; 11 bases are shared with TRBD2. The ends lost 8 bases at V and 7 bases at J; junction bases unmatched: 4. This CDR3 is 13 amino acids long. Germline CDR1 reads ENHRY; CDR2 reads SYGVKD. The chain's CDR3 is CAIGTSGPNEQFF. The CDR3, as DNA: TGTGCCATCGGGACTAGCGGCCCTAATGAGCAGTTCTTC.

The J gene is TRBJ2-7, the V gene TRBV7-2, with TRBD1 matching 7 bases. Germline CDR1 SGHTA, CDR2 FQGNSA. The CDR3 totals 14 residues. The V and J ends lost 5 bases and 2 bases, in that order; junction bases with no gene match: 6. CDR3 amino acids: CASSARQGPYEQYV. The CDR3 DNA follows: TGTGCCAGCAGCGCCAGACAGGGACCCTACGAGCAGTACGTC.

This clonotype was seen a few times. This chain links TRBV6-2 or TRBV6-3 with TRBJ2-2; D gene ambiguous. V lost 2 bases and J 4 bases, leaving 2 bases between the germline ends. The CDR3 covers 12 residues. Germline values: CDR1 MNHEY, CDR2 SVGEGT. The CDR3 coding sequence is TGTGCCAGCAGTTACGCCACCGGGGAGCTGTTTTTT. It is translated as CASSYATGELFF.

The V call is TRBV6-2 or TRBV6-3, the J call TRBJ2-1, with D hard to call. V lost 7 bases, J lost 10 bases, and 11 bases lay in between. CDR1 and CDR2 (germline): MNHEY, SVGEGT. CDR3 size: 11 residues. The CDR3 bases are TGTGCCAGCACTCACGGAGCCGAGCAGTTCTTC. It specifies CASTHGAEQFF.

Only a few counts were recorded for this clonotype. The chain combines TRBV7-6 with TRBJ2-3, with 13 bases fitting TRBD2. With 5 bases clipped from V and 0 bases from J, the junction kept 11 bases outside the gene matches. The CDR3 is made up of 19 amino acids. Germline V gene data show CDR1 as SGHVS and CDR2 as FNYEAQ. The chain's CDR3 is CASSPDPGLAGTSTDTQYF. The CDR3 coding sequence is TGTGCCAGCAGCCCCGATCCGGGACTAGCGGGGACTAGCACAGATACGCAGTATTTT. The whole variable domain, remainder taken from reference TRBV7-6 and TRBJ2-3, is GAGVSQSPRYKVTKRGQDVALRCDPISGHVSLYWYRQALGQGPEFLTYFNYEAQQDKSGLPNDRFSAERPEGSISTLTIQRTEQRDSAMYRCASSPDPGLAGTSTDTQYFGPGTRLTVL.

This chain connects TRBV12-3 or TRBV12-4 to TRBJ2-1; the match to TRBD2 covers 14 bases. Trimming cost V 0 bases and J 8 bases; bases outside gene matches: 6. CDR3 length: 17 residues. The CDR3, as DNA: TGTGCCAGCAGTTTAGCGGGACTAGCGGGAGTTACGGATGAGCAGTTCTTC. It is translated as CASSLAGLAGVTDEQFF.

The sample holds a few counts of this clonotype. The genes are TRBV15 and TRBJ2-6; 8 bases are shared with TRBD2. The germline V gene has CDR1 LNHNV and CDR2 YYDKDF (reference sequence). The CDR3 loop spans 18 amino acids. Trimming took 0 bases from V and 0 from J; bases not matched to a gene: 4. This CDR3 is CATSRDTGGGSGANVLTF. The CDR3 coding sequence is TGTGCCACCAGCAGAGATACGGGAGGGGGCTCTGGGGCCAACGTCCTGACTTTC.

This clonotype was observed a few times. The chain is built from TRBV27 and TRBJ2-7; D perhaps matches TRBD1 (6 bases). Germline V lookup: CDR1 MNHEY, CDR2 SMNVEV (reference sequence). V lost 2 bases to trimming and J lost 0 bases, with 8 bases between them. The CDR3 spans 14 residues. CDR3 DNA sequence: TGTGCCAGCAGTTTAGGCAGGGGCTCCTACGAGCAGTACTTC. This sequence encodes CASSLGRGSYEQYF.

V is TRBV6-6 and J is TRBJ2-1; D unclear. V lost 6 bases and J 6 bases, leaving 15 bases between the germline ends. In germline, CDR1 is MNHNY, CDR2 SVGAGI (reference sequence). The CDR3 covers 14 residues. The CDR3, as DNA: TGTGCCAGCAGGGGTAATATGTGGGGCAATGAGCAGTTCTTC. It yields the protein CASRGNMWGNEQFF.

Only a few counts were recorded for this clonotype. This sequence joins TRBV20-1 and TRBJ2-1; D remains ambiguous. Per the germline V gene, CDR1 is DFQATT and CDR2 is SNEGSKA (reference sequence). This CDR3 contains 14 residues. The CDR3 DNA follows: TGCAGCCCGAGGCCCCCAGGCCCCTACAATGAGCAGTTCTTC. Residues: CSPRPPGPYNEQFF.

The chain carries TRBV9 and TRBJ2-3; 13 bases map to TRBD2. The germline V gene has CDR1 SGDLS and CDR2 YYNGEE. The CDR3 extends over 18 amino acids. V trimming: 6 bases; J trimming: 2 bases; junction bases outside the gene matches: 12. CDR3 nucleotides: TGTGCCAGCACCCCCGGGACTAGCGGGATACAATACACAGATACGCAGTATTTT. This translates into CASTPGTSGIQYTDTQYF.

This chain joins TRBV6-2 or TRBV6-3 and TRBJ2-3; 13 nucleotides agree with TRBD2. Germline V lookup: CDR1 MNHEY, CDR2 SVGEGT. The trim removed 1 base at V and 3 bases at J, leaving 10 bases unmatched. The CDR3 consists of 19 residues. The CDR3 is CASSYFLGLAGESTDTQYF. DNA for the CDR3: TGTGCCAGCAGTTACTTCTTAGGACTAGCGGGAGAATCGACAGATACGCAGTATTTT.

This clonotype appeared many times. The V gene is TRBV11-3, the J gene TRBJ1-5; no definite D call. The CDR3 has 13 residues. Germline V gives CDR1 SGHNT, CDR2 YENEEA. V shed 2 bases and J shed 5 bases, with 7 bases lying between them. DNA for the CDR3: TGTGCCAGCAGCTTATGGCAGGATCAGCCCCAGCATTTT. Translation: CASSLWQDQPQHF.

This clonotype was recorded a few times. The genes are TRBV12-3 or TRBV12-4 and TRBJ1-1; 8 positions agree with TRBD1. V lost 1 base and J lost 4; bases outside the gene matches: 2. CDR3 length: 14 residues. The CDR3 here is CASSLGTGSTEAFF. The CDR3 DNA follows: TGTGCCAGCAGTTTAGGGACAGGGAGCACTGAAGCTTTCTTT.

This sequence joins TRBV19 and TRBJ2-1; 11 bases are shared with TRBD2. With 0 bases clipped from V and 3 bases from J, the junction kept 1 base outside the gene matches. The CDR3 is 16 residues long. Germline V gives CDR1 LNHDA, CDR2 SQIVND (reference sequence). The CDR3 protein is CASSIEGLAGYNEQFF. As DNA, the CDR3 is TGTGCCAGTAGTATAGAAGGACTAGCGGGCTACAATGAGCAGTTCTTC. The full variable domain, completed using reference TRBV19 and TRBJ2-1, is DGGITQSPKYLFRKEGQNVTLSCEQNLNHDAMYWYRQDPGQGLRLIYYSQIVNDFQKGDIAEGYSVSREKKESFPLTVTSAQKNPTAFYLCASSIEGLAGYNEQFFGPGTRLTVL.

This chain links TRBV28 with TRBJ1-1; no clear D. The germline CDR1 and CDR2 sequences are MDHEN and SYDVKM. This CDR3 contains 15 residues. Trimming pared 5 bases from V and 0 bases from J, leaving 13 bases between. This CDR3 reads CASSPRAALNTEAFF. The DNA of the CDR3 is TGTGCCAGCAGTCCCCGGGCAGCCCTGAACACTGAAGCTTTCTTT.